The 20 T cell receptor beta chains below all came from one sample that was sequenced in a study of lymphopenia after photon versus proton radiotherapy (dated by TCRdb to the late 2010s). Receptor amplification or capture employed the immunoSEQ multiplex PCR assay. Sourced from immuneACCESS, this table was stored by TCRdb with only in-frame sequences that have V and J called. A share of the clones is absent; for the studies checked, an unresolved V gene accounts for under half, and the remainder has no known explanation. This sample is represented by some 42,000 clones; approximately 83% of them were singletons. Jointly, the top ten make up around a quarter of the sample. The sample consisted of peripheral blood, taken from a patient treated with proton-based radiotherapy. These receptors all come from a woman in her 70s with pancreatic cancer.

This clone was counted a single time. This rearrangement joins TRBV10-3 to TRBJ1-1; a possible D gene is TRBD1 (6 bases). The V end was cut by 2 bases, the J end by 0 bases, with 7 bases between. CDR1 is ENHRY, CDR2 SYGVKD, per germline. This CDR3 comprises 14 residues. As DNA, the CDR3 is TGTGCCATCAGTGAGGGACAGATGAACACTGAAGCTTTCTTT. It encodes CAISEGQMNTEAFF.

The gene calls are TRBV15 and TRBJ1-5; D gene uncertain. The ends were cut back, 1 base at V and 10 bases at J, with 5 bases in the middle. This CDR3 has 11 amino acids. Germline loops: CDR1 LNHNV, CDR2 YYDKDF (reference sequence). This CDR3 reads CATSRVGPQHF. CDR3 DNA: TGTGCCACCAGCAGAGTCGGACCCCAGCATTTT.

The chain employs TRBV11-3 and TRBJ2-2; 7 bases line up with TRBD1. Trimming cost V 3 bases and J 6 bases; bases outside gene matches: 1. Germline CDR1 and CDR2: SGHNT and YENEEA. This CDR3 region has 13 residues. The DNA for the CDR3 is TGTGCCAGCAGCTTCGACAGGGCCGGGGAGCTGTTTTTT. Its protein product is CASSFDRAGELFF.

The CDR3 bases are TGTGCCAGCAGCGAAACTAGCGGGAGTTACAATGAGCAGTTCTTC. Protein sequence: CASSETSGSYNEQFF. The gene calls are TRBV9 and TRBJ2-1; 11 bases fit TRBD2. Germline lookup yields CDR1 SGDLS and CDR2 YYNGEE. V lost 3 bases, J lost 4 bases, and 3 bases stayed unmatched. There are 15 residues in the CDR3. Looking up the rest from reference TRBV9 and TRBJ2-1 gives the full variable domain: DSGVTQTPKHLITATGQRVTLRCSPRSGDLSVYWYQQSLDQGLQFLIQYYNGEERAKGNILERFSAQQFPDLHSELNLSSLELGDSALYFCASSETSGSYNEQFFGPGTRLTVL.

For the CDR3, the DNA is TGTGCCAGTAGTGTCACAGCCTCAGAACAGCCCCAGCATTTT. Amino acid sequence: CASSVTASEQPQHF. This sequence joins TRBV19 and TRBJ1-5, with D hard to call. The germline V and J ends were trimmed by 5 bases and 7 bases, with 15 bases remaining between them. CDR1 is LNHDA, CDR2 SQIVND, per germline (reference sequence). The CDR3 runs to 14 residues.

The chain joins TRBV7-3 to TRBJ1-1, with a possible D match to TRBD1 (5 bases). With 2 bases removed from V and 5 bases from J, the gap between germline ends came to 15 bases. CDR1 is SGHTA, CDR2 FQGTGA, per germline. The CDR3 contains 15 residues. CDR3 protein: CASSLSPGRGTEAFF. Written as DNA, the CDR3 is TGTGCCAGCAGCTTATCTCCAGGGCGAGGGACTGAAGCTTTCTTT. The whole variable domain, remainder taken from reference TRBV7-3 and TRBJ1-1, is GAGVSQTPSNKVTEKGKYVELRCDPISGHTALYWYRQSLGQGPEFLIYFQGTGAADDSGLPNDRFFAVRPEGSVSTLKIQRTERGDSAVYLCASSLSPGRGTEAFFGQGTRLTVV.

The V and J genes are TRBV6-1 and TRBJ2-1; 13 bases match TRBD2. The CDR3 has 16 amino acids. CDR1 is MNHNS, CDR2 SASEGT, per germline. V lost 4 bases and J lost 3; bases outside the gene matches: 3. In nucleotides, the CDR3 is TGTGCCAGCAGTGGGCGGACTAGCGGGAGCTACAATGAGCAGTTCTTC. It translates to CASSGRTSGSYNEQFF.

This sequence joins TRBV18 and TRBJ2-3; no definite D call. The CDR3 sequence is 14 residues long. Per the germline V gene, CDR1 is KGHSH and CDR2 is LQKENI. The V end lost 3 bases, the J end lost 4 bases, and 11 bases lay between the germline ends. The CDR3 DNA follows: TGTGCCAGCTCACCTACCCTGGCCTCAGATACGCAGTATTTT. Amino acids: CASSPTLASDTQYF.

The CDR3 loop reads CASSFLAGVENEQFF. Here the CDR3 DNA reads TGCGCCAGCAGCTTCCTAGCGGGAGTGGAGAATGAGCAGTTCTTC. J is TRBJ2-1 and V is TRBV5-1; 10 bases are shared with TRBD2. This CDR3 contains 15 residues. Germline V gene sequence: CDR1 SGHRS, CDR2 YFSETQ. V gave up 2 bases and J gave up 7 bases; unmatched junction bases: 6.

The rearrangement links TRBV7-8 to TRBJ2-2; 7 bases match TRBD2. The CDR3 is 17 amino acids. CDR1 and CDR2 from the germline V gene are SGHVS and FQNEAQ. V lost 1 base, J lost 0 bases, and 5 bases stayed unmatched. CDR3 bases: TGTGCCAGCAGCTTAGATACCGGGACTACGAACACCGGGGAGCTGTTTTTT. Amino acids: CASSLDTGTTNTGELFF. Filled out from reference TRBV7-8 and TRBJ2-2, the complete variable domain reads GAGVSQSPRYKVAKRGQDVALRCDPISGHVSLFWYQQALGQGPEFLTYFQNEAQLDKSGLPSDRFFAERPEGSVSTLKIQRTQQEDSAVYLCASSLDTGTTNTGELFFGEGSRLTVL.

The V gene is TRBV7-6, the J gene TRBJ2-5; TRBD2 is a possible D gene (5 bases). Germline V gene lookup returns CDR1 SGHVS and CDR2 FNYEAQ. The germline V and J ends were trimmed by 1 base and 1 base, with 7 bases remaining between them. The CDR3 contains 14 residues. The CDR3 sequence is CASSLGLAQETQYF. The CDR3 DNA is TGTGCCAGCAGCTTAGGTCTAGCCCAAGAGACCCAGTACTTC. Variable domain in full (rest from reference TRBV7-6 and TRBJ2-5): GAGVSQSPRYKVTKRGQDVALRCDPISGHVSLYWYRQALGQGPEFLTYFNYEAQQDKSGLPNDRFSAERPEGSISTLTIQRTEQRDSAMYRCASSLGLAQETQYFGPGTRLLVL.

The J gene is TRBJ1-6, the V gene TRBV11-1, with D hard to call. The CDR3 is made up of 15 amino acids. CDR1 is SGHAT and CDR2 is FQDESV in the germline V gene (reference sequence). V gave up 5 bases and J gave up 8 bases, with 16 bases separating them. The CDR3 nucleotides read TGTGCCAGCAGCCCCCAACCCACGCTGGATTCACCCCTCCACTTT. Encoded protein: CASSPQPTLDSPLHF.

The V gene is TRBV7-6, the J gene TRBJ2-7; D is perhaps TRBD1 (6 bases). CDR1 and CDR2 (germline): SGHVS, FNYEAQ. V was cut by 1 base and J by 2 bases, with 15 bases left in between. CDR3 size: 16 residues. CDR3 sequence: CASSLGLGALTYEQYF. DNA for the CDR3: TGTGCCAGCAGCTTAGGATTGGGGGCCCTAACCTACGAGCAGTACTTC.

Details on this clone: This CDR3 is also generated by other DNA sequences in the sample. V and J are TRBV5-1 and TRBJ2-1; weak D call: TRBD1 (6 bases). Per germline, CDR1 SGHRS and CDR2 YFSETQ. The CDR3 length is 12 residues. The V gene lost 4 bases and the J gene lost 7 bases, with 9 bases spanning the gap. The CDR3 DNA is TGCGCCAGCAGCCTAGGGGGAAATGAGCAGTTCTTC. Its translation: CASSLGGNEQFF.

This clone was observed a handful of times. The junction and the germline gene differ at one end; a read error may be behind it. The chain couples TRBV18 to TRBJ2-1; D unresolved. This CDR3 has 9 amino acids. Germline assignment: CDR1 KGHSH and CDR2 LQKENI. The CDR3 reads CASSPGRVF. The CDR3 region has the DNA TGTGCCAGCTCACCAGGCCGCGTCTTC.

This sequence joins TRBV19 and TRBJ2-1; no definite D call. Deletions cut 4 bases from V and 9 bases from J, with 16 bases between. Germline V CDR1 and CDR2: LNHDA, SQIVND (reference sequence). The CDR3 totals 14 residues. DNA of the CDR3: TGTGCCAGTAGTACGTACATGGGATTTGGTGAGCAGTTCTTC. Residues: CASSTYMGFGEQFF.

The V and J genes are TRBV6-5 and TRBJ1-2; D is unclear. This CDR3 comprises 12 residues. Trimming took 5 bases from V and 8 from J, leaving 12 bases between them. Germline lookup yields CDR1 MNHEY and CDR2 SVGAGI. CDR3 DNA: TGTGCCAGCAGTCGAAAAGGGTTCGGCTACACCTTC. Protein product: CASSRKGFGYTF.

The CDR3 spells CASSALGNPYEQYF. The CDR3 coding sequence is TGTGCCAGCAGCGCCCTCGGGAACCCCTACGAGCAGTACTTC. The V gene is TRBV9, the J gene TRBJ2-7, with D tentatively TRBD2 (5 bases). Germline assignment: CDR1 SGDLS and CDR2 YYNGEE. V was shortened by 3 bases and J by 2 bases, with 12 bases between the two germline ends. The CDR3 sequence is 14 residues long. The full variable domain, in which reference TRBV9 and TRBJ2-7 provide the parts outside the CDR3, is DSGVTQTPKHLITATGQRVTLRCSPRSGDLSVYWYQQSLDQGLQFLIQYYNGEERAKGNILERFSAQQFPDLHSELNLSSLELGDSALYFCASSALGNPYEQYFGPGTRLTVT.

The rearrangement links TRBV27 to TRBJ1-2; TRBD1 matches at 7 bases. From germline, CDR1 is MNHEY and CDR2 SMNVEV (reference sequence). CDR3 size: 15 residues. V trimming: 2 bases; J trimming: 2 bases; junction bases outside the gene matches: 5. The CDR3 nucleotides read TGTGCCAGCAGTTTAATGGCAGGGGGGAACTATGGCTACACCTTC. It encodes CASSLMAGGNYGYTF.

This chain connects TRBV19 to TRBJ2-3, with 9 bases aligning to TRBD2. CDR3 length equals 12 residues. Germline CDR1 LNHDA, CDR2 SQIVND (reference sequence). Losses at the gene ends were 5 bases for V and 12 bases for J; bases not matched to a gene: 6. The CDR3 DNA sequence: TGTGCCAGTAGTGAAAGTGGGACTAGCCAGTATTTT. Amino acids: CASSESGTSQYF.